The clone carrying this TCR beta chain showed up many times. The data originate from a study of blood T cells in healthy people across ages. The CDR3 consists of 13 residues. J gave up 13 bases and V 4 bases, and 10 bases lay outside the gene matches. Germline values: CDR1 SGHTA, CDR2 FQGNSA. Primers used in a second PCR of roughly 6 to 12 cycles were a sample-barcoded 5' primer and a J-beta primer mix. Each CDR3 protein gets one entry after TCRdb re-called the 5' RACE reads with MiXCR. The sample records 850,000 or so distinct CDR3 sequences, more than 25% being singletons. The TCR was taken from an elderly woman in good health. The chain joins TRBV7-2 to TRBJ2-3; 8 bases map to TRBD1. Material for sequencing was blood. The CDR3 sequence is CASSSGTGAWKYF. CDR3 sequence (DNA): TGTGCCAGCAGCTCCGGGACAGGAGCTTGGAAGTATTTT.